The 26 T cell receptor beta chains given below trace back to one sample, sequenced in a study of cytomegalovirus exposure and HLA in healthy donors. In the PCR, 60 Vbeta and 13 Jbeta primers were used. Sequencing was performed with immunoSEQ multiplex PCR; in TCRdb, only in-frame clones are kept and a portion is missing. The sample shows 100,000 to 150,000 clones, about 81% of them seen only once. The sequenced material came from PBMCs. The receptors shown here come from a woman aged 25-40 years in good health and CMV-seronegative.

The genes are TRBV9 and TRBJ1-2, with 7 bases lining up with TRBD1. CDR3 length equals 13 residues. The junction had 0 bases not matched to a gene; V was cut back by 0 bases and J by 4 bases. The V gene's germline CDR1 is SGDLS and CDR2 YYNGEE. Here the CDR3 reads CASSVGDSYGYTF. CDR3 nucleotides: TGTGCCAGCAGCGTAGGGGACAGCTATGGCTACACCTTC.

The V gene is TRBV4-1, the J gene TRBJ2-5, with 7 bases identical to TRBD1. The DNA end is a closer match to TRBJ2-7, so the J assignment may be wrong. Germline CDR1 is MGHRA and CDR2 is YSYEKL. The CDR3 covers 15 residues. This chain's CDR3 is CASRRDRRSSYEQYF. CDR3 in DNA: TGCGCCAGCAGAAGGGACAGACGGAGCTCCTACGAGCAGTACTTC.

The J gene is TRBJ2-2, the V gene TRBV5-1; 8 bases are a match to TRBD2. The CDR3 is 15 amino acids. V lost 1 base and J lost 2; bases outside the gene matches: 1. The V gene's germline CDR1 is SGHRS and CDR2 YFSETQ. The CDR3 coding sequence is TGCGCCAGCAGCTTGCGGGGGGGCAACACCGGGGAGCTGTTTTTT. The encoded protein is CASSLRGGNTGELFF.

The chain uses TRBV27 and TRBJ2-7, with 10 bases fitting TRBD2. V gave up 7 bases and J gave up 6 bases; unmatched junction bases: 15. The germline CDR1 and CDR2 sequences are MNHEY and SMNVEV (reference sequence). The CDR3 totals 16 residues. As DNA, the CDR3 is TGTGCCAGCACGGAAAGTCCGGGACTAGCGTCTTCCGAGCAGTACTTC. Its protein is CASTESPGLASSEQYF.

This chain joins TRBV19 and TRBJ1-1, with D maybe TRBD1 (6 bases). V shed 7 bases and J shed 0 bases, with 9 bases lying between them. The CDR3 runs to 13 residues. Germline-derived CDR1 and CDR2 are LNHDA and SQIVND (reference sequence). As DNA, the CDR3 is TGTGCCAGTAAGCAGGGGATGAACACTGAAGCTTTCTTT. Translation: CASKQGMNTEAFF.

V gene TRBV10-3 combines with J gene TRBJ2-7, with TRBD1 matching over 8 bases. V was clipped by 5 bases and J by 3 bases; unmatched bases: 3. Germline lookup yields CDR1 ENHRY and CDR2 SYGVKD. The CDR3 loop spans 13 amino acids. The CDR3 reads CAISTQGGYEQYF. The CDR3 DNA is TGTGCCATCAGTACACAGGGGGGCTACGAGCAGTACTTC.

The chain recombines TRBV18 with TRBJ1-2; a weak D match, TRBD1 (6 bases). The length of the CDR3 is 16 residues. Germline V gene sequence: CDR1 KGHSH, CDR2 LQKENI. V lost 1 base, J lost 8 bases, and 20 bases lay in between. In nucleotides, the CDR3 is TGTGCCAGCTCACCACGATGGGGGCAAGATATAGGGGGCTACACCTTC. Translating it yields CASSPRWGQDIGGYTF.

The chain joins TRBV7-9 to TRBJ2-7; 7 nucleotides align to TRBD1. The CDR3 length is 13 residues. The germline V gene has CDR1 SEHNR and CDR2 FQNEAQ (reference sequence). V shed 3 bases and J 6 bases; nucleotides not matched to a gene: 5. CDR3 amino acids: CASSFYRGGEQYF. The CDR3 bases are TGTGCCAGCAGCTTCTACAGGGGTGGCGAGCAGTACTTC.

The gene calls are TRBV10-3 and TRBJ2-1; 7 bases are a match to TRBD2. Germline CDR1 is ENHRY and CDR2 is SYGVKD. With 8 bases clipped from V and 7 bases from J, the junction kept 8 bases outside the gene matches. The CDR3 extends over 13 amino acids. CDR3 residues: CAISSLGGNEQFF. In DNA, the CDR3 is TGTGCCATCTCCTCTCTGGGGGGGAATGAGCAGTTCTTC.

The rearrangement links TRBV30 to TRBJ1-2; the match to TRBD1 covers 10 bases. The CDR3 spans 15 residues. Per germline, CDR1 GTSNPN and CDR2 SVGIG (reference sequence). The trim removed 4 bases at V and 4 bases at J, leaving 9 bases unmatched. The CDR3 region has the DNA TGTGCCTGGATTAGACAGGGGGCGAGGTTCTATGGCTACACCTTC. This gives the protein CAWIRQGARFYGYTF.

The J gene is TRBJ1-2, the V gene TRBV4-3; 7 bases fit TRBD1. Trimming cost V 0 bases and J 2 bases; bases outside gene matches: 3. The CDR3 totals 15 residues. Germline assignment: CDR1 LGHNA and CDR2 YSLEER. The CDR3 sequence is CASSQETGANYGYTF. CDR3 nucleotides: TGCGCCAGCAGCCAAGAAACAGGGGCAAACTATGGCTACACCTTC.

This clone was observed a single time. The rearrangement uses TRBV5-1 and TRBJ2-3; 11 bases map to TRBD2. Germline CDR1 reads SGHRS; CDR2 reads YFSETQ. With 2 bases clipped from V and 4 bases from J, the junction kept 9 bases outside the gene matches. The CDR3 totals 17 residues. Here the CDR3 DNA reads TGCGCCAGCAGCTTATCACTAGCGGGAGATCGATCAGATACGCAGTATTTT. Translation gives CASSLSLAGDRSDTQYF.

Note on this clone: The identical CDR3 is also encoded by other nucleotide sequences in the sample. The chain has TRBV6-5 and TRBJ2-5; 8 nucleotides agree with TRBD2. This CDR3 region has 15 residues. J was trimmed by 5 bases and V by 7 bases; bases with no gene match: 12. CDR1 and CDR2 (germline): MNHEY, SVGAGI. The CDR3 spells CASKRTGGGRETQYF. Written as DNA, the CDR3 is TGTGCCAGCAAGCGAACGGGAGGGGGTAGGGAGACCCAGTACTTC.

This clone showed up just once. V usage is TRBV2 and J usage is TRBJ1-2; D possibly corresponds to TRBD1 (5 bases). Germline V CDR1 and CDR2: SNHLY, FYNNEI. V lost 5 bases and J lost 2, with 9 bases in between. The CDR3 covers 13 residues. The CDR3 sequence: CASSQGSNYGYTF. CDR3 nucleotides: TGTGCCAGCAGTCAGGGATCGAACTATGGCTACACCTTC.

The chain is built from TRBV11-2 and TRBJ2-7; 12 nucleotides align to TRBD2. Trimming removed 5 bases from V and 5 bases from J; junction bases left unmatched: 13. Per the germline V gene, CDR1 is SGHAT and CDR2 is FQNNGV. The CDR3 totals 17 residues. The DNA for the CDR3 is TGTGCCAGCAGCACCCGGACTAGCGGGAATAGTGTAAACGAGCAGTACTTC. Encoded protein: CASSTRTSGNSVNEQYF.

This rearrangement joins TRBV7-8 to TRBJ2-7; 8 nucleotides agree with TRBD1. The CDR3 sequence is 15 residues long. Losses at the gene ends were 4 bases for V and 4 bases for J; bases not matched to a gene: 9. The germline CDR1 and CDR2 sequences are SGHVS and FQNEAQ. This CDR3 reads CASSSWTGPAYEQYF. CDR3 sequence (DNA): TGTGCCAGCAGCTCATGGACAGGGCCCGCGTACGAGCAGTACTTC.

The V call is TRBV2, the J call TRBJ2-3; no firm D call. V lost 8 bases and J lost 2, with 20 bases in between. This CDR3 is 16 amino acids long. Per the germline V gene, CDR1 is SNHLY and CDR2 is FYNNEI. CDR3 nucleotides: TGTGCCAGCTGTGCCGCACCGCTACAGAACACAGATACGCAGTATTTT. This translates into CASCAAPLQNTDTQYF.

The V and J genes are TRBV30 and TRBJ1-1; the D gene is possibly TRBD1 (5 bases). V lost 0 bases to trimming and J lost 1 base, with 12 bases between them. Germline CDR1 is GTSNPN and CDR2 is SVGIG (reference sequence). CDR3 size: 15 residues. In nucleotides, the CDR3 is TGTGCCTGGAGTGTACGGAGACAGAAGAACACTGAAGCTTTCTTT. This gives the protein CAWSVRRQKNTEAFF.

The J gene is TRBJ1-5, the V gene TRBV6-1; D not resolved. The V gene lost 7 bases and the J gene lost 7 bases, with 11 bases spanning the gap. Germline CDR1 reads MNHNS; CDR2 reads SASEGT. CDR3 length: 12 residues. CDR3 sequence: CASTQEGQPQHF. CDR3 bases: TGTGCCAGCACCCAAGAGGGCCAGCCCCAGCATTTT.

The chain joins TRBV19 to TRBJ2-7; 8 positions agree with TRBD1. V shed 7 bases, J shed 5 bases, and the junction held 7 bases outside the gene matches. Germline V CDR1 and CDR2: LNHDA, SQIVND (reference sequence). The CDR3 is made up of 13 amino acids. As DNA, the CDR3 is TGTGCCAGTAAATTCCAGGGGGCCAACGAGCAGTACTTC. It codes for CASKFQGANEQYF.

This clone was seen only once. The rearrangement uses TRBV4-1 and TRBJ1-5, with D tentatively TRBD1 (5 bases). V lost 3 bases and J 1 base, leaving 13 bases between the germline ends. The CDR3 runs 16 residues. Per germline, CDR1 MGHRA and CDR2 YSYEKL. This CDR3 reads CASSHWTGLSNQPQHF. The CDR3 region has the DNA TGCGCCAGCAGCCATTGGACGGGACTGAGCAATCAGCCCCAGCATTTT.

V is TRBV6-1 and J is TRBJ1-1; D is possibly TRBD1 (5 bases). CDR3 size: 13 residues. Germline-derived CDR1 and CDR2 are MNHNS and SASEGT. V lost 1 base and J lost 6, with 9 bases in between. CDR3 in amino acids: CASSEVRDSEAFF. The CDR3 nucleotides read TGTGCCAGCAGTGAAGTTAGGGACTCTGAAGCTTTCTTT.

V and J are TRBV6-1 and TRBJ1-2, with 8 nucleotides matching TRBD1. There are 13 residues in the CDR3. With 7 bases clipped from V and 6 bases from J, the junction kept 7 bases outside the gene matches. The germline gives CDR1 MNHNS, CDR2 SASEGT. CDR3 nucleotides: TGTGCCAGCACCAAGGACAGGGTGCATGGCTACACCTTC. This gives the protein CASTKDRVHGYTF.

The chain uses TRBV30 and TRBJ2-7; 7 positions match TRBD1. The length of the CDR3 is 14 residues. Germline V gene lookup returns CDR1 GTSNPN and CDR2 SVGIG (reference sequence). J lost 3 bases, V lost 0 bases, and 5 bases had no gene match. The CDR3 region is CAWSVQGGHYEQYF. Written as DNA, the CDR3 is TGTGCCTGGAGTGTACAAGGGGGCCACTACGAGCAGTACTTC. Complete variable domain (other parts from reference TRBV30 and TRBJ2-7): SQTIHQWPATLVQPVGSPLSLECTVEGTSNPNLYWYRQAAGRGLQLLFYSVGIGQISSEVPQNLSASRPQDRQFILSSKKLLLSDSGFYLCAWSVQGGHYEQYFGPGTRLTVT.

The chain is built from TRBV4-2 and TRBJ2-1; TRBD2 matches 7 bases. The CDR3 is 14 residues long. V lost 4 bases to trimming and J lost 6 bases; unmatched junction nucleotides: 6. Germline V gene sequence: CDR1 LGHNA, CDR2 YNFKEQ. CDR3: CASSPETSLNEQFF. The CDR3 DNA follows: TGTGCCAGCAGCCCCGAGACTAGCCTCAATGAGCAGTTCTTC.

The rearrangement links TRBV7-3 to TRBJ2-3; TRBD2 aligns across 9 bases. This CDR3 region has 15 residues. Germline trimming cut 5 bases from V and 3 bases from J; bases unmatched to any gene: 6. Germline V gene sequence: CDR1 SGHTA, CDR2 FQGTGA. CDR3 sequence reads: CASSTGTSRTDTQYF. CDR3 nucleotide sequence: TGTGCCAGCAGCACTGGGACTAGCAGGACAGATACGCAGTATTTT.